This TCR beta chain was identified during a study of blood T cell repertoires in COVID-19 (TCRdb year 2020). Looking at the study overall: Samples from collaborators originated in the United States, Italy and Spain and spanned both the acute and convalescent phases of COVID-19. The prospective study material was composed of cDNA or gDNA derived from T cells, B-cell-depleted T cells, or PBMCs. The dataset comprised deeply sampled blood TCRbeta repertoires from subjects exposed to, actively infected with, or recovered from COVID-19. The repertoires were made available in a free public database intended to serve as a resource for research on the immune response to SARS-CoV-2. Samples were obtained from the ongoing ImmuneRACE study (first 160 participants) and from over 1,000 subjects provided by 6 global collaborators. Sample metadata almost always included a de-identified subject ID, COVID-19 status, age in years and sex. HLA class I and class II types, where available, came from metadata supplied by the sample provider rather than from assay-based typing. What the work shows at the level of the full study, not this receptor alone: Clinical and demographic metadata were provided uncurated, with the amount varying by source and participant.

One collaborating source in Seattle enrolled patients during active infection and followed them longitudinally through the course of disease. Each collaborating institution followed its own protocols to collect whole blood in K2EDTA tubes. For TCRbeta analysis, collaborators shipped samples in one of three forms: frozen whole blood, isolated PBMCs, or DNA extracted from either of those sample types. As for this clone: Its antigen is still unknown. The input lacks base qualities; no much larger clone sits a single base away.

The germline V gene provides CDR1 SGHTA and CDR2 FQGNSA. Inclusive of the bounding cysteine and phenylalanine, the CDR3 is 13 residues long. Only CDR3 DNA is held: 39 bases, read in frame from base 1. Deletion took 1 base off V and 10 bases off J, with a span of 13 bases between the germline ends. The immunoSEQ Assay, a bias-controlled multiplex PCR, was used to amplify TCRbeta CDR3 regions from genomic DNA. The study's processing was this. The number of nucleated cells in each sample was estimated from the amplification of reference gene primers within the assay. To quantify the absolute abundance of each unique TCRbeta CDR3 rearrangement, sequence reads were collapsed and filtered. For each sample, productive Simpson clonality was calculated as the square root of Simpson's diversity index across productive rearrangements. The immuneACCESS repertoire file appears here via TCRdb, limited to in-frame rearrangements. These files lack a portion of the clones; in checked studies, under half of the deficit traces to unresolved V genes, and the cause of the others is not known. The D gene and trimming were derived from the DNA, and the V and J assignments and clone size from that table. A total of some 330,000 clones appear in this sample, roughly 91% of them only once. The ten largest clones represent 1.5% to 2% of the sample.

The receptor was isolated from a young woman with COVID-19, enrolled during active disease. The sample consisted of peripheral blood. The chain couples TRBV7-2 to TRBJ1-1; the D gene cannot be resolved reliably. The DNA is TGTGCCAGCAGCTTAGATGGGTCCGAGGGAGCTTTCTTT. Its translation is CASSLDGSEGAFF.